The 19 T cell receptor beta chains below all came from one sample that was sequenced in a study of blood T cell repertoires in COVID-19. The protocol was immunoSEQ multiplex PCR, while the TCRdb copy is restricted to in-frame clones and leaves out a portion. The sample lists around 30,000 clones, approximately 85% occurring once. Material: peripheral blood. The receptors were gathered from a man aged 55 to 70 with active COVID-19.

The rearrangement joins TRBV5-6 to TRBJ1-6, with 7 bases that match TRBD1. This CDR3 is built from 19 residues. CDR1 SGHDT and CDR2 YYEEEE come from the germline V gene. V trimming: 2 bases; J trimming: 6 bases; junction bases outside the gene matches: 17. CDR3 sequence: CASSLGTDPRVYGNSPLHF. CDR3 nucleotide sequence: TGTGCCAGCAGCTTAGGGACAGACCCTCGTGTATACGGTAATTCACCCCTCCACTTT.

This clone was observed a handful of times. J is TRBJ2-3 and V is TRBV18; 9 bases match TRBD2. The CDR3 is 16 residues long. The V gene's germline CDR1 is KGHSH and CDR2 LQKENI. Unmatched junction bases numbered 4, after V lost 0 bases and J lost 3 bases. Written as DNA, the CDR3 is TGTGCCAGCTCACCACCGAATAGCGGGAGAACAGATACGCAGTATTTT. This gives the protein CASSPPNSGRTDTQYF. Looking up the rest from reference TRBV18 and TRBJ2-3 gives the full variable domain: NAGVMQNPRHLVRRRGQEARLRCSPMKGHSHVYWYRQLPEEGLKFMVYLQKENIIDESGMPKERFSAEFPKEGPSILRIQQVVRGDSAAYFCASSPPNSGRTDTQYFGPGTRLTVL.

Comments on this clone: In the same sample, other DNA sequences code for this CDR3. This chain uses TRBV11-2 with TRBJ2-7, with TRBD2 identical over 13 bases. V lost 3 bases, J lost 4 bases, and 6 bases stayed unmatched. The V gene's germline CDR1 is SGHAT and CDR2 FQNNGV. The CDR3 is 16 amino acids. The chain's CDR3 is CASSFDGLAGVYEQYF. Written as DNA, the CDR3 is TGTGCCAGCAGCTTCGATGGACTAGCGGGAGTTTACGAGCAGTACTTC.

This clone was seen only a few times. The chain has TRBV7-3 and TRBJ2-2; 8 nucleotides line up with TRBD2. Germline V gene lookup returns CDR1 SGHTA and CDR2 FQGTGA. Losses at the gene ends were 3 bases for V and 4 bases for J; bases not matched to a gene: 4. The CDR3 runs 15 residues. In DNA, the CDR3 is TGTGCCAGCAGCTTCTTAGCGGGACTCACCGGGGAGCTGTTTTTT. It yields the protein CASSFLAGLTGELFF.

The V call is TRBV28, the J call TRBJ2-7; a weak D match, TRBD2 (6 bases). This CDR3 has 16 amino acids. Germline loops: CDR1 MDHEN, CDR2 SYDVKM. The V and J ends lost 5 bases and 4 bases respectively, with 21 bases between them. In DNA, the CDR3 is TGTGCCAGCAGTGTTCGATTTGGGGGAGGATTGTACGAGCAGTACTTC. Translated, it gives CASSVRFGGGLYEQYF.

This chain uses TRBV6-6 with TRBJ1-1, with a possible D match to TRBD1 (5 bases). This CDR3 has 14 residues. Germline-derived CDR1 and CDR2 are MNHNY and SVGAGI (reference sequence). The V gene lost 7 bases and the J gene lost 1 base, with 13 bases spanning the gap. The CDR3 nucleotides read TGTGCCAGCACAATGGGGAGGGGGAACACTGAAGCTTTCTTT. Encoded protein: CASTMGRGNTEAFF.

This chain connects TRBV28 to TRBJ2-1; TRBD1 matches 12 bases. Trimming cost V 2 bases and J 5 bases; bases outside gene matches: 7. Per germline, CDR1 MDHEN and CDR2 SYDVKM. The CDR3 runs 17 residues. CDR3 sequence: CASSLLLGTGGDNEQFF. DNA of the CDR3: TGTGCCAGCAGTTTACTGCTCGGGACAGGGGGCGACAATGAGCAGTTCTTC.

The gene calls are TRBV7-9 and TRBJ2-7; no clear D gene. Germline loops: CDR1 SEHNR, CDR2 FQNEAQ (reference sequence). Trimming left V 5 bases short and J 4 bases short, with 9 bases between. The CDR3 spans 12 residues. The CDR3 loop reads CASSTTVYEQYF. Written as DNA, the CDR3 is TGTGCCAGCAGCACTACCGTTTACGAGCAGTACTTC.

V gene TRBV7-2 combines with J gene TRBJ2-1, with 10 bases matching TRBD2. Trimming removed 3 bases from V and 4 bases from J; junction bases left unmatched: 3. The CDR3 sequence is 15 residues long. The germline CDR1 and CDR2 sequences are SGHTA and FQGNSA. The CDR3 loop is CASSFTTSGYNEQFF. Written as DNA, the CDR3 is TGTGCCAGCAGCTTCACGACTAGCGGGTACAATGAGCAGTTCTTC. Variable domain in full (rest from reference TRBV7-2 and TRBJ2-1): GAGVSQSPSNKVTEKGKDVELRCDPISGHTALYWYRQSLGQGLEFLIYFQGNSAPDKSGLPSDRFSAERTGGSVSTLTIQRTQQEDSAVYLCASSFTTSGYNEQFFGPGTRLTVL.

V gene TRBV7-9 combines with J gene TRBJ2-3, with a tentative D call TRBD2 (6 bases). The CDR3 is made up of 15 amino acids. Germline V gene sequence: CDR1 SEHNR, CDR2 FQNEAQ (reference sequence). The germline V and J ends were trimmed by 5 bases and 3 bases, with 15 bases remaining between them. CDR3 in DNA: TGTGCCAGCAGCAGGGGCGGGATAAGGACAGATACGCAGTATTTT. It translates to CASSRGGIRTDTQYF.

Comments on this clone: At one boundary the junction diverges from the germline segment, which might be a read error. V and J are TRBV7-7 and TRBJ2-2; a possible D gene is TRBD2 (5 bases). Germline CDR1 is SSHAT and CDR2 is FNYEAQ (reference sequence). This CDR3 has 17 amino acids. CDR3 amino acids: CASSLVPNEGRSGELFF. Here the CDR3 DNA reads TGTGCTAGCAGCTTAGTGCCGAACGAGGGCCGTAGCGGGGAGCTGTTTTTT.

V usage is TRBV3-1 (or the pseudogene TRBV3-2) and J usage is TRBJ1-6; D uncertain. CDR3 length: 15 residues. Trimming cost V 1 base and J 4 bases, with 8 bases left between them. CDR1 LGHDT and CDR2 YNNKEL come from the germline V gene (reference sequence). CDR3 in amino acids: CASSQVPGYNSPLHF. DNA of the CDR3: TGTGCCAGCAGCCAAGTTCCGGGATATAATTCACCCCTCCACTTT.

J is TRBJ1-6 and V is TRBV27, with TRBD1 matching over 8 bases. V shed 5 bases, J shed 7 bases, and the junction held 4 bases outside the gene matches. The CDR3 loop spans 14 amino acids. Germline V gene lookup returns CDR1 MNHEY and CDR2 SMNVEV (reference sequence). The CDR3, as DNA: TGTGCCAGCAGTAAAGGACAGGGCAATTCACCCCTCCACTTT. This gives the protein CASSKGQGNSPLHF.

This sequence joins TRBV7-9 and TRBJ2-1, with D possibly being TRBD2 (7 bases). Germline assignment: CDR1 SEHNR and CDR2 FQNEAQ (reference sequence). The CDR3 sequence is 15 residues long. Trimming left V 8 bases short and J 7 bases short, with 21 bases between. CDR3 nucleotide sequence: TGTGCCAGCCCTAGATGGGGGGCGGGAGAAAATGAGCAGTTCTTC. Amino acids: CASPRWGAGENEQFF.

J is TRBJ2-3 and V is TRBV9; D not certain. Between the trimmed V and J ends, which lost 1 base and 5 bases, there was a span of 5 bases. Germline values: CDR1 SGDLS, CDR2 YYNGEE. The length of the CDR3 is 12 residues. CDR3 residues: CASSVIGDTQYF. In DNA, the CDR3 is TGTGCCAGCAGCGTAATCGGAGATACGCAGTATTTT. Full variable domain (remainder filled in from reference TRBV9 and TRBJ2-3): DSGVTQTPKHLITATGQRVTLRCSPRSGDLSVYWYQQSLDQGLQFLIQYYNGEERAKGNILERFSAQQFPDLHSELNLSSLELGDSALYFCASSVIGDTQYFGPGTRLTVL.

This rearrangement joins TRBV7-9 to TRBJ2-1; D is uncertain. CDR1 is SEHNR and CDR2 is FQNEAQ in the germline V gene (reference sequence). Trimming removed 7 bases at V and 4 bases at J, with 11 bases between. The CDR3 is 13 residues long. Here the CDR3 reads CASTETVYNEQFF. The CDR3 coding sequence is TGTGCCAGCACGGAAACGGTTTACAATGAGCAGTTCTTC.

The rearrangement joins TRBV6-5 to TRBJ2-5, with 10 bases matching TRBD2. This CDR3 contains 15 residues. Germline V gives CDR1 MNHEY, CDR2 SVGAGI. The trim removed 7 bases at V and 4 bases at J, leaving 9 bases unmatched. CDR3 bases: TGTGCCAGCAACCTAGCGGGAGTGGGTCGAGAGACCCAGTACTTC. Amino acid sequence: CASNLAGVGRETQYF.

The chain links TRBV6-5 to TRBJ2-5; tentative D call: TRBD2 (5 bases). The V end was cut by 7 bases, the J end by 4 bases, with 16 bases between. The CDR3 extends over 14 amino acids. Looked up from germline, CDR1 is MNHEY and CDR2 is SVGAGI. DNA of the CDR3: TGTGCCAGCACCTCGAGGGTCCCTCCAGAGACCCAGTACTTC. Translating gives CASTSRVPPETQYF.

This rearrangement joins TRBV7-8 to TRBJ2-2; no clear D gene. Trimming removed 4 bases at V and 4 bases at J, with 13 bases between. The CDR3 runs 15 residues. Looked up from germline, CDR1 is SGHVS and CDR2 is FQNEAQ. CDR3 bases: TGTGCCAGCAGCTGGAGCGAACTAACCACCGGGGAGCTGTTTTTT. Its translation: CASSWSELTTGELFF.